One and the same sample provided the 16 T cell receptor beta chains below, sequenced in a study of shared clonotypes between healthy human individuals. Produced via immunoSEQ multiplex PCR; TCRdb's table is partial and in-frame only. The sample records roughly 480,000 clones, around 80% being singletons. The sequenced material came from PBMCs. Source of these receptors: a woman aged 40 to 49 in good health. Some clones in this sample may be carry-over from other donors' samples.

The chain has TRBV9 and TRBJ2-3; possible D gene TRBD2, 5 bases. This CDR3 has 12 amino acids. Trimming took 3 bases from V and 7 from J, leaving 9 bases between them. CDR1 is SGDLS, CDR2 YYNGEE, per germline. CDR3 loop: CASSGEMYTQYF. The DNA for the CDR3 is TGTGCCAGCAGCGGGGAGATGTATACGCAGTATTTT.

The rearrangement links TRBV6-6 to TRBJ2-1; 9 nucleotides line up with TRBD2. Trimming cost V 7 bases and J 12 bases; bases outside gene matches: 16. The CDR3 has 15 amino acids. Germline V CDR1 and CDR2: MNHNY, SVGAGI (reference sequence). CDR3 loop: CASTAAGGVVGWQFF. The CDR3 DNA reads TGTGCCAGCACCGCAGCGGGGGGCGTTGTGGGGTGGCAGTTCTTC.

This chain links TRBV5-1 with TRBJ2-2, with TRBD2 matching over 9 bases. Germline CDR1 SGHRS, CDR2 YFSETQ. The trim removed 7 bases at V and 10 bases at J, leaving 11 bases unmatched. CDR3 length: 14 residues. The CDR3 loop reads CASQRTSESLELFF. In DNA form, the CDR3 reads TGCGCCAGCCAAAGGACTAGCGAGTCCCTGGAGCTGTTTTTT.

A note on this clone: The same CDR3 also results from other DNA sequences found in this sample. The CDR3 here is CASSQRTGANTGELFF. The DNA of the CDR3 is TGCGCCAGCAGCCAGCGGACTGGCGCGAACACCGGGGAGCTGTTTTTT. The J gene is TRBJ2-2, the V gene TRBV4-1; weak D call: TRBD2 (5 bases). The V end was cut by 3 bases, the J end by 0 bases, with 11 bases between. The CDR3 spans 16 residues. Germline CDR1 MGHRA, CDR2 YSYEKL.

A few counts support this clone. V usage is TRBV5-1 and J usage is TRBJ1-1; 7 bases agree with TRBD1. Per germline, CDR1 SGHRS and CDR2 YFSETQ. The CDR3 sequence is 16 residues long. Germline trimming cut 2 bases from V and 2 bases from J; bases unmatched to any gene: 9. The CDR3 nucleotides are TGCGCCAGCAGCTTCCTCCCAGAGGGGGCAAACACTGAAGCTTTCTTT. Protein product: CASSFLPEGANTEAFF.

This clone has just a few counts. This chain links TRBV15 with TRBJ1-1; D may be TRBD1 (5 bases). CDR3 length: 13 residues. V was clipped by 2 bases and J by 1 base, with 5 bases between them. The germline V gene has CDR1 LNHNV and CDR2 YYDKDF (reference sequence). CDR3 sequence (DNA): TGTGCCACCAGCAGACAGGGGAACACTGAAGCTTTCTTT. Amino acids: CATSRQGNTEAFF.

The chain combines TRBV18 with TRBJ1-1; D remains unclear. Deletions cut 7 bases from V and 0 bases from J, with 12 bases between. This CDR3 contains 14 residues. Germline loops: CDR1 KGHSH, CDR2 LQKENI. CDR3 nucleotide sequence: TGTGCCAGCTTACAAGAACGGATGAACACTGAAGCTTTCTTT. This gives the protein CASLQERMNTEAFF. The variable domain in full, completed from reference TRBV18 and TRBJ1-1, reads NAGVMQNPRHLVRRRGQEARLRCSPMKGHSHVYWYRQLPEEGLKFMVYLQKENIIDESGMPKERFSAEFPKEGPSILRIQQVVRGDSAAYFCASLQERMNTEAFFGQGTRLTVV.

This chain links TRBV28 with TRBJ2-5; a possible D gene is TRBD1 (6 bases). The CDR3 is 13 amino acids. Germline assignment: CDR1 MDHEN and CDR2 SYDVKM. V lost 6 bases, J lost 5 bases, and 13 bases lay in between. The CDR3 sequence: CASRNRVEETQYF. The CDR3 DNA follows: TGTGCCAGCAGGAACAGGGTAGAGGAGACCCAGTACTTC.

CDR3 in DNA: TGCGCCAGCAGCTTCTCGGGCCTTCCCCAAGAGACCCAGTACTTC. Its protein product is CASSFSGLPQETQYF. The V gene is TRBV5-1, the J gene TRBJ2-5; D is ambiguous. The CDR3 contains 15 residues. V dropped 2 bases and J dropped 1 base, with 12 bases sitting between them. Germline V gene lookup returns CDR1 SGHRS and CDR2 YFSETQ. The full variable domain, completed using reference TRBV5-1 and TRBJ2-5, is KAGVTQTPRYLIKTRGQQVTLSCSPISGHRSVSWYQQTPGQGLQFLFEYFSETQRNKGNFPGRFSGRQFSNSRSEMNVSTLELGDSALYLCASSFSGLPQETQYFGPGTRLLVL.

The genes are TRBV9 and TRBJ2-2, with 11 bases identical to TRBD2. This CDR3 region has 18 residues. The junction had 13 bases not matched to a gene; V was cut back by 4 bases and J by 5 bases. CDR1 and CDR2 (germline): SGDLS, YYNGEE. For the CDR3, the DNA is TGTGCCAGCAGCCCGACGGGGAAGCTAGCGGGAGGAACCGGGGAGCTGTTTTTT. Amino acid sequence: CASSPTGKLAGGTGELFF.

This sequence joins TRBV6-1 and TRBJ2-7; 7 nucleotides align to TRBD1. Germline values: CDR1 MNHNS, CDR2 SASEGT. Losses at the gene ends were 4 bases for V and 4 bases for J; bases not matched to a gene: 10. This CDR3 comprises 15 residues. The CDR3, as DNA: TGTGCCAGCAGTGGGCCGACAGGGCCTGGGTACGAGCAGTACTTC. Translation gives CASSGPTGPGYEQYF.

This chain uses TRBV5-6 with TRBJ2-1, with D perhaps matching TRBD1 (5 bases). The CDR3 spans 16 residues. The V end lost 0 bases, the J end lost 5 bases, and 15 bases lay between the germline ends. Germline V gene data show CDR1 as SGHDT and CDR2 as YYEEEE. CDR3 loop: CASSLVSSLGHNEQFF. Here the CDR3 DNA reads TGTGCCAGCAGCTTGGTGTCTTCCCTGGGGCACAATGAGCAGTTCTTC.

The chain links TRBV5-1 to TRBJ1-1; perhaps TRBD1 as D (5 bases). The length of the CDR3 is 16 residues. V was shortened by 4 bases and J by 4 bases, with 20 bases between the two germline ends. Germline V gene sequence: CDR1 SGHRS, CDR2 YFSETQ. The CDR3 bases are TGCGCCAGCAGCCGCTCAGGGACCGCTAGTTTCACTGAAGCTTTCTTT. Its translation is CASSRSGTASFTEAFF.

The rearrangement links TRBV5-1 to TRBJ2-1, with 7 bases aligning to TRBD1. J gave up 3 bases and V 6 bases, and 9 bases lay outside the gene matches. There are 15 residues in the CDR3. The germline V gene has CDR1 SGHRS and CDR2 YFSETQ. The CDR3 DNA is TGCGCCAGCACCCCGGACAGGCCCGACTACAATGAGCAGTTCTTC. Translating gives CASTPDRPDYNEQFF.

This clone was seen only a few times. Other nucleotide sequences from this sample produce the same CDR3. The chain joins TRBV11-2 to TRBJ1-1; D possibly corresponds to TRBD1 (5 bases). V lost 3 bases to trimming and J lost 1 base, with 6 bases between them. Germline CDR1 and CDR2: SGHAT and FQNNGV. The CDR3 sequence is 13 residues long. The CDR3 loop is CASSLQGNTEAFF. In DNA, the CDR3 is TGTGCCAGCAGCTTGCAGGGGAACACTGAAGCTTTCTTT.

This chain joins TRBV18 and TRBJ1-4; D not resolved. The CDR3 runs to 15 residues. Germline-derived CDR1 and CDR2 are KGHSH and LQKENI. With 0 bases removed from V and 4 bases from J, the gap between germline ends came to 9 bases. The CDR3 spells CASSPPSRINEKLFF. Written as DNA, the CDR3 is TGTGCCAGCTCACCACCGAGCAGGATTAATGAAAAACTGTTTTTT.